The T cell receptor (beta chain) under discussion was sequenced for a study of blood T cell repertoires in COVID-19. Assay: immunoSEQ multiplex PCR; the TCRdb copy retains only in-frame clones and omits some. This table has approximately 300,000 clones, 85% to 95% appearing once. The age range of participants was about 18 to 100 years, with residence in about 25 US areas. Participant-given clinical history determined each cohort assignment. It was within 2 weeks before study entry that exposed participants met a COVID-19 case. The sequence came from a young woman who had been exposed to COVID-19. What was sequenced was PBMCs or T cells enriched from blood (not recorded which).

The CDR3 DNA reads TGTGCCAGCAGCATATTTCGGTTGAACACTGAAGCTTTCTTT. It specifies CASSIFRLNTEAFF. The chain has TRBV7-2 and TRBJ1-1; D gene uncertain. Trimming removed 5 bases at V and 0 bases at J, with 10 bases between. This CDR3 contains 14 residues. CDR1 and CDR2 (germline): SGHTA, FQGNSA.